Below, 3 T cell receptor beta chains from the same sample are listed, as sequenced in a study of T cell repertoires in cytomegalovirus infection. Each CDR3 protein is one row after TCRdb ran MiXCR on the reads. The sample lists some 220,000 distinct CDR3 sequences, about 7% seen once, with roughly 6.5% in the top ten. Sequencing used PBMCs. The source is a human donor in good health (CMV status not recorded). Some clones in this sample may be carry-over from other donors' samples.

The CDR3 nucleotides are TGCGCCAGCAGCTCTTACTTTTCAGGGGAATCCAACTACGAGCAGTACTTC. This translates into CASSSYFSGESNYEQYF. The V call is TRBV5-1, the J call TRBJ2-7; weak D call: TRBD1 (6 bases). Germline-derived CDR1 and CDR2 are SGHRS and YFSETQ. This CDR3 is built from 17 residues. The V end was cut by 3 bases, the J end by 3 bases, with 22 bases between.

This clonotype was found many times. CDR3 sequence reads: CASSLGSVTRLETQYF. Here the CDR3 DNA reads TGTGCCAGCAGCTTAGGGTCGGTGACTAGACTGGAGACCCAGTACTTC. The genes are TRBV7-2 and TRBJ2-5, with D maybe TRBD2 (6 bases). The CDR3 is made up of 16 amino acids. The germline V gene has CDR1 SGHTA and CDR2 FQGNSA. Trimming left V 1 base short and J 5 bases short, with 17 bases between.

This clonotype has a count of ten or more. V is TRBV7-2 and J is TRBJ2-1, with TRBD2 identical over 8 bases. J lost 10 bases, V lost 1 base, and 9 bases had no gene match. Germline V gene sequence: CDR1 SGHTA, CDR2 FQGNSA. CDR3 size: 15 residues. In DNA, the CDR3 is TGTGCCAGCAGCTTAGTGGCCGGGGGGGTTAAGGAGCAGTTCTTC. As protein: CASSLVAGGVKEQFF.